This T cell receptor (beta chain) was identified during a study of T cells in tumors after PD-1 blockade. Study summary: Some patients also took daily vismodegib 150 mg during anti-PD-1 treatment.

Method: immunoSEQ multiplex PCR; TCRdb's copy keeps in-frame clones and lacks some. The sample lists approximately 45,000 clones, 65% to 85% occurring once. Germline V gives CDR1 SGHRS, CDR2 YFSETQ. Trimming removed 1 base from V and 0 bases from J; junction bases left unmatched: 3. The CDR3 is 15 residues long. Template: tumor biopsy or peripheral blood genomic DNA, roughly 550-6,500 ng per sample. This sample comprised PBMCs, obtained before anti-PD-1 therapy. The rearrangement uses TRBV5-1 and TRBJ1-1, with 7 bases matching TRBD1. The source of this sequence is a human donor with advanced basal cell or squamous cell carcinoma (not recorded which). The CDR3: CASSLTGDVNTEAFF. The CDR3 region has the DNA TGCGCCAGCAGCTTGACAGGGGACGTGAACACTGAAGCTTTCTTT.